These 22 T cell receptor beta chains were sequenced from one sample in a study of shared clonotypes between healthy human individuals. Sequenced by immunoSEQ multiplex PCR; TCRdb stores in-frame clones only, minus some. The data show over a million clones, with around 98% seen just once and around 0.47% held by the top ten. Sequences were obtained from naive CD4+ T cells sorted from blood. Documented subset: CD45RA+ positively selected. Every receptor here comes from a young man in good health.

The gene calls are TRBV15 and TRBJ2-2; no clear D. This CDR3 comprises 16 residues. V gave up 3 bases and J gave up 4 bases, with 15 bases separating them. The germline CDR1 and CDR2 sequences are LNHNV and YYDKDF (reference sequence). For the CDR3, the DNA is TGTGCCACCAGCAGTCCGACCCACTTCCTCACCGGGGAGCTGTTTTTT. Protein: CATSSPTHFLTGELFF.

This sequence joins TRBV18 and TRBJ1-5; the D is unclear. Germline V gene lookup returns CDR1 KGHSH and CDR2 LQKENI. Trimming left V 2 bases short and J 3 bases short, with 8 bases between. This CDR3 has 14 residues. CDR3 nucleotide sequence: TGTGCCAGCTCACCAGGTAGAATCAATCAGCCCCAGCATTTT. This sequence encodes CASSPGRINQPQHF.

The rearrangement uses TRBV6-1 and TRBJ1-1, with D hard to call. CDR1 MNHNS and CDR2 SASEGT come from the germline V gene. V lost 5 bases and J lost 3, with 7 bases in between. The CDR3 runs 12 residues. CDR3 protein: CASSIGDTEAFF. The DNA for the CDR3 is TGTGCCAGCAGTATCGGTGACACTGAAGCTTTCTTT.

The V gene is TRBV7-8, the J gene TRBJ2-7, with 9 bases that match TRBD2. Germline lookup yields CDR1 SGHVS and CDR2 FQNEAQ. V was pared by 5 bases and J by 3 bases, with 11 bases of the junction left unmatched. This CDR3 contains 16 residues. CDR3 residues: CASSLINTRGGYEQYF. DNA of the CDR3: TGTGCCAGCAGCCTAATTAATACGCGGGGGGGCTACGAGCAGTACTTC.

This rearrangement joins TRBV10-3 to TRBJ2-7; D possibly corresponds to TRBD2 (5 bases). V dropped 4 bases and J dropped 5 bases, with 12 bases sitting between them. The germline V gene encodes CDR1 ENHRY and CDR2 SYGVKD. This CDR3 is built from 13 residues. CDR3 loop: CAISVPGSDEQYF. CDR3 bases: TGTGCCATCAGTGTACCGGGATCGGACGAGCAGTACTTC.

The rearrangement links TRBV7-9 to TRBJ1-3, with TRBD1 identical over 9 bases. Losses at the gene ends were 4 bases for V and 3 bases for J; bases not matched to a gene: 4. Germline V gene sequence: CDR1 SEHNR, CDR2 FQNEAQ (reference sequence). The CDR3 extends over 15 amino acids. For the CDR3, the DNA is TGTGCCAGCAGCTCGGTGGACAGGGGTGGAAACACCATATATTTT. Translated, it gives CASSSVDRGGNTIYF.

The chain links TRBV7-9 to TRBJ2-2, with D possibly TRBD1 on 5 matching bases. Germline V gene sequence: CDR1 SEHNR, CDR2 FQNEAQ (reference sequence). Trimming left V 10 bases short and J 0 bases short, with 12 bases between. The CDR3 sequence is 14 residues long. Here the CDR3 reads CATEQASNTGELFF. The CDR3 bases are TGTGCCACCGAACAGGCATCGAACACCGGGGAGCTGTTTTTT.

The J gene is TRBJ2-1, the V gene TRBV10-3; 7 nucleotides line up with TRBD1. From germline, CDR1 is ENHRY and CDR2 SYGVKD. J was trimmed by 7 bases and V by 6 bases; bases with no gene match: 6. The CDR3 totals 13 residues. CDR3 residues: CAIRADRANEQFF. The DNA of the CDR3 is TGTGCCATCAGGGCAGACAGGGCTAATGAGCAGTTCTTC.

The J gene is TRBJ2-7, the V gene TRBV11-2, with TRBD2 as a possible D gene (5 bases). Germline CDR1 reads SGHAT; CDR2 reads FQNNGV. This CDR3 has 14 residues. The V and J ends lost 0 bases and 7 bases respectively, with 13 bases between them. The CDR3 loop is CASSLDLRGREQYF. The CDR3 nucleotides read TGTGCCAGCAGCTTAGATTTACGAGGGCGGGAGCAGTACTTC.

The chain employs TRBV7-8 and TRBJ2-7, with D possibly TRBD1 on 5 matching bases. The germline V gene encodes CDR1 SGHVS and CDR2 FQNEAQ. The CDR3 spans 15 residues. Trimming cost V 1 base and J 2 bases, with 12 bases left between them. CDR3 nucleotide sequence: TGTGCCAGCAGCTTAGAGTTCCCAGGGACCTACGAGCAGTACTTC. Translated: CASSLEFPGTYEQYF.

The rearrangement links TRBV19 to TRBJ2-7; TRBD2 aligns across 12 bases. Germline V gene data show CDR1 as LNHDA and CDR2 as SQIVND (reference sequence). The CDR3 runs 17 residues. With V trimmed by 4 bases and J by 0 bases, 7 bases remained unmatched. The CDR3, as DNA: TGTGCCAGTAGTAAGGGGGCTAGCGGGAGGGCCTCCTACGAGCAGTACTTC. The encoded protein is CASSKGASGRASYEQYF. Together with reference TRBV19 and TRBJ2-7, the CDR3 gives the full variable domain: DGGITQSPKYLFRKEGQNVTLSCEQNLNHDAMYWYRQDPGQGLRLIYYSQIVNDFQKGDIAEGYSVSREKKESFPLTVTSAQKNPTAFYLCASSKGASGRASYEQYFGPGTRLTVT.

The V gene is TRBV7-2, the J gene TRBJ2-7; 8 bases map to TRBD1. The trim removed 2 bases at V and 3 bases at J, leaving 9 bases unmatched. Germline loops: CDR1 SGHTA, CDR2 FQGNSA. The length of the CDR3 is 16 residues. The CDR3 region is CASSLILGTGDYEQYF. The CDR3 nucleotides read TGTGCCAGCAGCTTAATTCTTGGGACAGGTGACTACGAGCAGTACTTC. The entire variable domain, with the rest obtained from reference TRBV7-2 and TRBJ2-7, is as follows: GAGVSQSPSNKVTEKGKDVELRCDPISGHTALYWYRQSLGQGLEFLIYFQGNSAPDKSGLPSDRFSAERTGGSVSTLTIQRTQQEDSAVYLCASSLILGTGDYEQYFGPGTRLTVT.

The J gene is TRBJ2-1, the V gene TRBV11-3; 8 bases fit TRBD2. The CDR3 is 15 residues long. V dropped 6 bases and J dropped 9; count of bases not matched to a gene: 13. Germline CDR1 is SGHNT and CDR2 is YENEEA. CDR3 sequence (DNA): TGTGCCAGCAGATACGCCGGGACTAGGACCGGTGAGCAGTTCTTC. Its protein product is CASRYAGTRTGEQFF. The variable domain in full, with the rest retrieved from reference TRBV11-3 and TRBJ2-1, is EAGVVQSPRYKIIEKKQPVAFWCNPISGHNTLYWYLQNLGQGPELLIRYENEEAVDDSQLPKDRFSAERLKGVDSTLKIQPAELGDSAVYLCASRYAGTRTGEQFFGPGTRLTVL.

V usage is TRBV9 and J usage is TRBJ2-7; possible D gene TRBD2, 5 bases. Germline CDR1 and CDR2: SGDLS and YYNGEE. The V and J ends lost 3 bases and 4 bases respectively, with 14 bases between them. This CDR3 region has 14 residues. The DNA for the CDR3 is TGTGCCAGCAGCGCGGAGGAGACTTTTTACGAGCAGTACTTC. Encoded protein: CASSAEETFYEQYF.

The rearrangement uses TRBV11-2 and TRBJ2-1; 13 nucleotides align to TRBD2. The germline V gene encodes CDR1 SGHAT and CDR2 FQNNGV. This CDR3 is built from 15 residues. V was pared by 1 base and J by 9 bases, with 3 bases of the junction left unmatched. The chain's CDR3 is CASSLVTSGRTEQFF. DNA of the CDR3: TGTGCCAGCAGCTTAGTGACTAGCGGGAGGACTGAGCAGTTCTTC.

In DNA, the CDR3 is TGTGCCAGTAGTATCAGCCTTGGACGGGAAAAACTGTTTTTT. Its translation is CASSISLGREKLFF. This chain links TRBV19 with TRBJ1-4; D is unclear. This CDR3 region has 14 residues. Germline CDR1 reads LNHDA; CDR2 reads SQIVND (reference sequence). Trimming shortened V by 3 bases and J by 8 bases, and 13 bases separated the two germline ends.

The chain combines TRBV6-4 with TRBJ2-1; 9 bases agree with TRBD2. The V segment lost 1 base and the J segment 9 bases; nucleotides outside the gene matches: 10. Germline values: CDR1 MRHNA, CDR2 SNTAGT. This CDR3 has 16 amino acids. The CDR3 bases are TGTGCCAGCAGTGACTTGATTAGCGGGAGTTTTGGTGAGCAGTTCTTC. It specifies CASSDLISGSFGEQFF.

This chain links TRBV7-9 with TRBJ2-2; 12 nucleotides match TRBD2. The CDR3 consists of 16 residues. J gave up 4 bases and V 2 bases, and 2 bases lay outside the gene matches. The germline V gene encodes CDR1 SEHNR and CDR2 FQNEAQ (reference sequence). The CDR3 protein is CASSLRLAGATGELFF. The DNA of the CDR3 is TGTGCCAGCAGCTTACGACTAGCGGGAGCCACCGGGGAGCTGTTTTTT.

The chain links TRBV11-3 to TRBJ1-2, with D uncertain. The CDR3 runs to 14 residues. V gave up 1 base and J gave up 3 bases, with 9 bases separating them. Germline CDR1 reads SGHNT; CDR2 reads YENEEA. As DNA, the CDR3 is TGTGCCAGCAGCTTAGCAGTACAACACTATGGCTACACCTTC. This codes for CASSLAVQHYGYTF.

The rearrangement joins TRBV9 to TRBJ2-7; D is tentatively TRBD1 or TRBD2 (5 bases each). Deletions cut 0 bases from V and 2 bases from J, with 15 bases between. This CDR3 has 16 amino acids. CDR1 is SGDLS and CDR2 is YYNGEE in the germline V gene. Here the CDR3 reads CASSVGMGTKTYEQYF. Here the CDR3 DNA reads TGTGCCAGCAGCGTAGGTATGGGGACGAAAACCTACGAGCAGTACTTC. Variable domain in full (rest from reference TRBV9 and TRBJ2-7): DSGVTQTPKHLITATGQRVTLRCSPRSGDLSVYWYQQSLDQGLQFLIQYYNGEERAKGNILERFSAQQFPDLHSELNLSSLELGDSALYFCASSVGMGTKTYEQYFGPGTRLTVT.

The chain is built from TRBV2 and TRBJ2-1; TRBD2 aligns across 9 bases. CDR3 length: 14 amino acids. Germline values: CDR1 SNHLY, CDR2 FYNNEI. CDR3: CAQISGSVRNEQFF. CDR3 DNA sequence: TGTGCTCAAATTAGCGGGAGTGTCCGCAATGAGCAGTTCTTC.

V usage is TRBV5-4 and J usage is TRBJ2-3; TRBD2 matches 11 bases. The CDR3 is 16 amino acids. V was pared by 1 base and J by 2 bases, with 3 bases of the junction left unmatched. The germline V gene has CDR1 SGHNT and CDR2 YYREEE (reference sequence). CDR3 bases: TGTGCCAGCAGCTTGAAGACTAGCGGGGACACAGATACGCAGTATTTT. It specifies CASSLKTSGDTDTQYF.